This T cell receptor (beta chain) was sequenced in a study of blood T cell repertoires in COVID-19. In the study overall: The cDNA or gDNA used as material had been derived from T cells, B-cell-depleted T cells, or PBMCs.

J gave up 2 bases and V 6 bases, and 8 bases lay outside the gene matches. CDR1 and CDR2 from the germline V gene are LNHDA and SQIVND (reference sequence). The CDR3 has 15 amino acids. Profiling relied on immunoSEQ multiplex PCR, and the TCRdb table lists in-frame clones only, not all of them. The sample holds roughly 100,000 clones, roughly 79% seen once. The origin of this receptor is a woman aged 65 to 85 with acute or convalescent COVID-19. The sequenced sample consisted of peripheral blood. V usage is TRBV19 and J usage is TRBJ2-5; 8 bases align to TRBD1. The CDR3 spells CASSMGTGPQETQYF. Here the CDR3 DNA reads TGTGCCAGTAGCATGGGGACAGGCCCACAAGAGACCCAGTACTTC.